This entry lists 3 T cell receptor beta chains sequenced from one sample in a study of blood T cell repertoires in COVID-19 (dated by TCRdb to 2018 to 2021). Library preparation was by the immunoSEQ multiplex PCR assay. In its TCRdb copy, this immuneACCESS table keeps in-frame sequences only and misses some clones. Where compared with another copy, unresolved V genes explain less than half of these, and the others have no known cause. Within this sample are around 250,000 clones, with around nine tenths of them counted one time only. 1.6% of the sample comes from the top ten. Sequenced material: PBMCs or T cells enriched from blood (not recorded which). These receptors all come from a woman aged 50 to 60 who had recovered from COVID-19.

The V call is TRBV27, the J call TRBJ2-6; D gene ambiguous. The length of the CDR3 is 15 residues. V dropped 3 bases and J dropped 2 bases, with 8 bases sitting between them. Germline V gives CDR1 MNHEY, CDR2 SMNVEV (reference sequence). DNA for the CDR3: TGTGCCAGCAGTTTGCGTTATGCTGGGGCCAACGTCCTGACTTTC. Protein sequence: CASSLRYAGANVLTF.

CDR3 in DNA: TGCAGTGCTCAGGGGGCGCAGGGCTACACCTTC. Translated, it gives CSAQGAQGYTF. The chain combines TRBV20-1 with TRBJ1-2, with TRBD1 matching over 8 bases. CDR1 is DFQATT, CDR2 SNEGSKA, per germline (reference sequence). The trim removed 5 bases at V and 8 bases at J, leaving 4 bases unmatched. CDR3 length equals 11 residues.

There are a few counts of this clone. The chain carries TRBV14 and TRBJ1-5, with D unclear. Trimming cost V 2 bases and J 5 bases, with 7 bases left between them. CDR3 length: 13 residues. The germline V gene encodes CDR1 SGHDN and CDR2 FVKESK. CDR3 sequence (DNA): TGTGCCAGCAGCCAATATATAGATCAGCCCCAGCATTTT. This gives the protein CASSQYIDQPQHF. Combining the CDR3 with reference TRBV14 and TRBJ1-5 gives the whole variable domain EAGVTQFPSHSVIEKGQTVTLRCDPISGHDNLYWYRRVMGKEIKFLLHFVKESKQDESGMPNNRFLAERTGGTYSTLKVQPAELEDSGVYFCASSQYIDQPQHFGDGTRLSIL.